The 17 T cell receptor beta chains below come from one sample, sequenced in a study of blood T cell repertoires in COVID-19. Only in-frame clones appear in the TCRdb table, and some are missing; sequencing was by immunoSEQ multiplex PCR. The sample lists about 190,000 clones, around 86% occurring once. The sequencing sample was made of peripheral blood. Source of these receptors: a woman aged 40 to 50 with acute or convalescent COVID-19.

This sequence joins TRBV9 and TRBJ2-7; possible D gene TRBD1, 7 bases. V shed 4 bases and J shed 5 bases, with 19 bases lying between them. Germline CDR1 and CDR2: SGDLS and YYNGEE. This CDR3 has 15 residues. The CDR3 sequence: CASSSGGDSSHEQYF. The DNA of the CDR3 is TGTGCCAGCAGCTCCGGAGGGGACAGTTCCCACGAGCAGTACTTC.

Note on this clone: The CDR3 does not end in the conserved phenylalanine or tryptophan, so this is likely a read error. It is unclear where the CDR3 begins or ends on the DNA, so no DNA is shown, and the CDR3 is as TCRdb lists it. This rearrangement joins TRBV6-6 to TRBJ2-7; the tabulated D call, TRBD1, remains unverified against the DNA. The CDR3 has 14 residues if both end residues are counted. The germline gives CDR1 MNHNY, CDR2 SVGAGI (reference sequence). The CDR3 loop reads CASSYSNGTAGLGL.

The gene calls are TRBV27 and TRBJ2-1, with 11 bases identical to TRBD2. The CDR3 has 16 residues. Trimming took 4 bases from V and 7 from J; bases not matched to a gene: 9. Germline assignment: CDR1 MNHEY and CDR2 SMNVEV (reference sequence). CDR3 coding DNA: TGTGCCAGCAGTTCCCCCTTTAGCGGGGGGGGTAATGAGCAGTTCTTC. Translating gives CASSSPFSGGGNEQFF.

Details on this clone: Other DNA sequences of this sample code for an identical CDR3. V gene TRBV28 combines with J gene TRBJ1-3; 7 positions match TRBD1. The germline V gene encodes CDR1 MDHEN and CDR2 SYDVKM. CDR3 length: 15 amino acids. V was pared by 5 bases and J by 0 bases, with 4 bases of the junction left unmatched. CDR3 DNA sequence: TGTGCCAGCAGTCTCAGGGGGAGCTCTGGAAACACCATATATTTT. It translates to CASSLRGSSGNTIYF.

The J gene is TRBJ1-5, the V gene TRBV2, with TRBD1 matching 7 bases. This CDR3 region has 18 residues. CDR1 SNHLY and CDR2 FYNNEI come from the germline V gene. V was clipped by 1 base and J by 7 bases; unmatched bases: 16. The CDR3 DNA reads TGTGCCAGCAGTGAAGGGACAGGCTACTCCGGGGGGGGGCAGCCCCAGCATTTT. Its translation is CASSEGTGYSGGGQPQHF.

The chain couples TRBV28 to TRBJ2-7, with TRBD1 matching over 10 bases. The ends lost 6 bases at V and 3 bases at J; junction bases unmatched: 8. CDR1 is MDHEN, CDR2 SYDVKM, per germline. This CDR3 comprises 15 residues. The CDR3 loop reads CASRSGTGVFYEQYF. CDR3 DNA sequence: TGTGCCAGCAGATCCGGGACAGGGGTTTTCTACGAGCAGTACTTC.

About this clone itself: This may be a read error, as it is one base from a much larger clone. This chain joins TRBV7-3 and TRBJ2-3; 8 bases agree with TRBD2. The J segment lost 1 base and the V segment lost 3 bases, leaving 0 bases of the junction unmatched. In germline, CDR1 is SGHTA, CDR2 FQGTGA. The CDR3 totals 14 residues. CDR3 loop: CASSFSGGTDTQYF. DNA of the CDR3: TGTGCCAGCAGCTTTAGCGGGGGCACAGATACGCAGTATTTT.

There are a few counts of this clone. This chain uses TRBV4-2 with TRBJ2-5, with D possibly matching TRBD2 (5 bases). Germline assignment: CDR1 LGHNA and CDR2 YNFKEQ. The CDR3 has 15 amino acids. Trimming removed 4 bases at V and 2 bases at J, with 14 bases between. The chain's CDR3 is CASSRYGGAQETQYF. DNA of the CDR3: TGTGCCAGCAGCCGGTATGGAGGCGCGCAAGAGACCCAGTACTTC.

The J gene is TRBJ1-1, the V gene TRBV6-6; D possibly corresponds to TRBD1 (6 bases). Looked up from germline, CDR1 is MNHNY and CDR2 is SVGAGI (reference sequence). V lost 8 bases and J 0 bases, leaving 13 bases between the germline ends. This CDR3 contains 14 residues. CDR3 residues: CASGDTNMNTEAFF. Here the CDR3 DNA reads TGTGCCAGCGGGGACACAAACATGAACACTGAAGCTTTCTTT.

In this sample, this clone turned up a few times. This sequence joins TRBV7-6 and TRBJ1-6; 7 bases align to TRBD1. Germline V CDR1 and CDR2: SGHVS, FNYEAQ. CDR3 length: 17 amino acids. V dropped 5 bases and J dropped 6; count of bases not matched to a gene: 13. The CDR3 DNA follows: TGTGCCAGCAGCCCTATCCCGACAGGGCAGTCTAATTCACCCCTCCACTTT. Encoded protein: CASSPIPTGQSNSPLHF. Using reference TRBV7-6 and TRBJ1-6 for the parts outside the CDR3, the full variable domain is GAGVSQSPRYKVTKRGQDVALRCDPISGHVSLYWYRQALGQGPEFLTYFNYEAQQDKSGLPNDRFSAERPEGSISTLTIQRTEQRDSAMYRCASSPIPTGQSNSPLHFGNGTRLTVT.

The rearrangement joins TRBV27 to TRBJ1-2; TRBD1 matches 12 bases. The CDR3 is made up of 16 amino acids. In germline, CDR1 is MNHEY, CDR2 SMNVEV (reference sequence). Trimming at V came to 5 bases and at J to 5 bases, leaving 9 bases not matched to a gene. DNA for the CDR3: TGTGCCAGCAGTCCTTCCGGGACAGGGGGCGTTTATGGCTACACCTTC. Amino acid sequence: CASSPSGTGGVYGYTF.

The gene calls are TRBV27 and TRBJ1-5, with 8 bases that match TRBD1. The V segment lost 4 bases and the J segment 0 bases; nucleotides outside the gene matches: 8. CDR3 size: 17 residues. Germline lookup yields CDR1 MNHEY and CDR2 SMNVEV (reference sequence). CDR3 residues: CASSSTGTGDSNQPQHF. DNA for the CDR3: TGTGCCAGCAGTTCAACCGGGACAGGCGATAGCAATCAGCCCCAGCATTTT.

The chain has TRBV28 and TRBJ1-2, with D unclear. The V gene lost 4 bases and the J gene lost 3 bases, with 9 bases spanning the gap. This CDR3 region has 13 residues. CDR1 is MDHEN, CDR2 SYDVKM, per germline. The CDR3 nucleotides read TGTGCCAGCAGTTCCCCCCGGGACTATGGCTACACCTTC. Amino acids: CASSSPRDYGYTF.

The chain joins TRBV2 to TRBJ2-3, with 11 bases aligning to TRBD2. The CDR3 loop spans 16 amino acids. J lost 1 base, V lost 7 bases, and 7 bases had no gene match. Germline V gene sequence: CDR1 SNHLY, CDR2 FYNNEI. This CDR3 reads CASNRLAGTGTDTQYF. The CDR3, as DNA: TGTGCCAGCAACAGACTAGCGGGGACGGGCACAGATACGCAGTATTTT.

With regard to this clone: This sample includes further DNA sequences coding for the same CDR3. The chain carries TRBV28 and TRBJ1-2; D perhaps matches TRBD1 (6 bases). The CDR3 spans 14 residues. The germline V and J ends were trimmed by 3 bases and 2 bases, with 10 bases remaining between them. CDR1 and CDR2 from the germline V gene are MDHEN and SYDVKM. The CDR3 bases are TGTGCCAGCAGTTTGGGGGCAGGGAACTATGGCTACACCTTC. Its protein is CASSLGAGNYGYTF.

The CDR3 coding sequence is TGTGCCAGCTCGAACACCAGAAAGGAGACCCAGTACTTC. Translation: CASSNTRKETQYF. The rearrangement joins TRBV12-3 or TRBV12-4 to TRBJ2-5; D call uncertain. V dropped 8 bases and J dropped 5 bases, with 15 bases sitting between them. The CDR3 runs 13 residues.

The chain uses TRBV28 and TRBJ1-2; unclear D gene. The CDR3 spans 13 residues. The germline V gene has CDR1 MDHEN and CDR2 SYDVKM. With 2 bases removed from V and 8 bases from J, the gap between germline ends came to 12 bases. CDR3 sequence reads: CASSLGWAGGYTF. CDR3 coding DNA: TGTGCCAGCAGTTTAGGGTGGGCGGGGGGCTACACCTTC.